This T cell receptor beta chain was captured by sequencing in a study of blood T cell repertoires in COVID-19. The overall study: COVID-19 samples collected from the United States, Italy and Spain covered acute and convalescent phases.

Under the authors' procedure: Reference gene primer amplification yielded estimated nucleated cell counts. Profiled with immunoSEQ multiplex PCR; TCRdb holds only in-frame clones, not every one. The DNA gave D and trimming, while V, J and clone size come from that table. The sample lists approximately 100,000 clones; approximately 90% were seen once. CDR1 is MDHEN and CDR2 is SYDVKM in the germline V gene. The CDR3 covers 16 residues. Unmatched junction bases numbered 7, after V lost 6 bases and J lost 0 bases. This clone turned up a few times. The sequence was obtained from a human donor with COVID-19, enrolled during active disease. The donor label of this sample is uncertain. V is TRBV28 and J is TRBJ1-3; 8 bases map to TRBD1. Material for sequencing was peripheral blood. CDR3 sequence (DNA): TGTGCCAGCAGCCGGACAGGGTCCGCCTCTGGAAACACCATATATTTT. Protein sequence: CASSRTGSASGNTIYF.